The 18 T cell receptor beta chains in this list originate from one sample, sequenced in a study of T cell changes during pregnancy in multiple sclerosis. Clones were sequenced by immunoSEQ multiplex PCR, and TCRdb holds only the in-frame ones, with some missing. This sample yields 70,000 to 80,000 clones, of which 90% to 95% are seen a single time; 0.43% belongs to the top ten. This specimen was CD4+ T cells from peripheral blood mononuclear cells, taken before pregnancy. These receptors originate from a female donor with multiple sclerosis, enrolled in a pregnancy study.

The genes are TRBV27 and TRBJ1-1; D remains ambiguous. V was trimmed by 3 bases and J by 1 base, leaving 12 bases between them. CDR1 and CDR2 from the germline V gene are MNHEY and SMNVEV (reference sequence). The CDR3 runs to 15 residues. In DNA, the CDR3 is TGTGCCAGCAGTTTCCTAAGACGCGGGAACACTGAAGCTTTCTTT. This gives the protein CASSFLRRGNTEAFF.

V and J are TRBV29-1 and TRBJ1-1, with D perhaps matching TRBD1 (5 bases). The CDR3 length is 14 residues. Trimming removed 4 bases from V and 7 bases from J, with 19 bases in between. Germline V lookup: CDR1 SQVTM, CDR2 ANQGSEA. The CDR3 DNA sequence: TGCAGCGTTGCACAACAGCTCTACCAGGGTGAAGCTTTCTTT. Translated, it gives CSVAQQLYQGEAFF.

CDR3 sequence (DNA): TGCGCCAGCAGCCAAGAACAATTAGCGGGCAAAAACATTCAGTACTTC. This gives the protein CASSQEQLAGKNIQYF. This sequence joins TRBV4-1 and TRBJ2-4; 7 nucleotides match TRBD2. The CDR3 has 16 amino acids. V lost 0 bases and J lost 3; bases outside the gene matches: 5. Germline V gene sequence: CDR1 MGHRA, CDR2 YSYEKL.

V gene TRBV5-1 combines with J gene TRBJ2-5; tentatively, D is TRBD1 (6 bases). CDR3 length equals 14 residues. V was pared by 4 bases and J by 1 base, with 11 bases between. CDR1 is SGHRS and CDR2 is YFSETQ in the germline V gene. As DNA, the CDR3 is TGCGCCAGCAGCCCCAGGGGTAGCCAAGAGACCCAGTACTTC. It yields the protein CASSPRGSQETQYF.

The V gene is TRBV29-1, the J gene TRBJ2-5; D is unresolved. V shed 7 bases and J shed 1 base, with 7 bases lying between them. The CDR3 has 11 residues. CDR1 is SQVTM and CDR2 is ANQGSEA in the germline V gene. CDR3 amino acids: CSASIQETQYF. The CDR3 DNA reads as TGCAGCGCGAGTATCCAAGAGACCCAGTACTTC.

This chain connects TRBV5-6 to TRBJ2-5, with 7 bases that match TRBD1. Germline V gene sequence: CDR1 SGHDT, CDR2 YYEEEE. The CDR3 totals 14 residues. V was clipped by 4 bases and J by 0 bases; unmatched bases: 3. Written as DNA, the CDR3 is TGTGCCAGCAGCAAGGGACAGCACCAAGAGACCCAGTACTTC. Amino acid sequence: CASSKGQHQETQYF.

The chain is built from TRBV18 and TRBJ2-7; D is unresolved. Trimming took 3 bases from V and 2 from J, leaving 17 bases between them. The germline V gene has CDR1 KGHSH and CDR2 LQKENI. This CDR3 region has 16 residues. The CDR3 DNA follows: TGTGCCAGCTCACCTCATCTCATTGGAGAGACCTACGAGCAGTACTTC. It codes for CASSPHLIGETYEQYF.

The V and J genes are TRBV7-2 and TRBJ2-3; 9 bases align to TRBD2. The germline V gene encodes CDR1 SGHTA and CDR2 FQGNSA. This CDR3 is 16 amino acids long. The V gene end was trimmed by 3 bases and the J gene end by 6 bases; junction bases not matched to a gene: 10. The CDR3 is CASSFKGGRAWDTQYF. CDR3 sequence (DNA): TGTGCCAGCAGCTTCAAAGGCGGGAGGGCCTGGGATACGCAGTATTTT.

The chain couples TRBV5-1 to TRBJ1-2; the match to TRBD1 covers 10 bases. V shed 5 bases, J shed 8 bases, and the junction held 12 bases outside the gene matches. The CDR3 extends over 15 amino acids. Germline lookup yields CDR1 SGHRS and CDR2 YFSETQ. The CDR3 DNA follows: TGCGCCAGCAGACAGGACAGGGGGGCCCAGGGGGGCTACACCTTC. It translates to CASRQDRGAQGGYTF.

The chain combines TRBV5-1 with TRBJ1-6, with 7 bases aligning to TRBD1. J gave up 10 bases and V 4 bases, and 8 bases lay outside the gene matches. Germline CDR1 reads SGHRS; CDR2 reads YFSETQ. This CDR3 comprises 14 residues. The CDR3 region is CASSQRQGPSPLHF. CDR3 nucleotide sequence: TGCGCCAGCAGCCAAAGACAGGGCCCCTCACCCCTCCACTTT.

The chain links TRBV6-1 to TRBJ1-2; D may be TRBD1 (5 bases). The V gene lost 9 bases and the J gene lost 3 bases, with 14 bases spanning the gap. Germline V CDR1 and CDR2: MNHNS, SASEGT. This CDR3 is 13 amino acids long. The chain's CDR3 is CASQKRGDYGYTF. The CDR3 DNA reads TGTGCCAGTCAAAAAAGGGGCGACTATGGCTACACCTTC.

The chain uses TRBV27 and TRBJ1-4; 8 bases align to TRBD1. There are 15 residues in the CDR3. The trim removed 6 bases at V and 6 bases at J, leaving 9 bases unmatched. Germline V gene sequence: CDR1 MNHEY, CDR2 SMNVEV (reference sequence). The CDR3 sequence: CASRGWTGRDEKLFF. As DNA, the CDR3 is TGTGCCAGCAGGGGATGGACAGGGAGGGATGAAAAACTGTTTTTT.

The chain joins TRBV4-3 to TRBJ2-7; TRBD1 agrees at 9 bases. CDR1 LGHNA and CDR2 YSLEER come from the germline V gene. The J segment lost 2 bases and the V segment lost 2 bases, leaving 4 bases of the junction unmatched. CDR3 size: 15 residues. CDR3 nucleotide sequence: TGCGCCAGCAGCCAAACGAACAGGGGGCCCTACGAGCAGTACTTC. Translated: CASSQTNRGPYEQYF.

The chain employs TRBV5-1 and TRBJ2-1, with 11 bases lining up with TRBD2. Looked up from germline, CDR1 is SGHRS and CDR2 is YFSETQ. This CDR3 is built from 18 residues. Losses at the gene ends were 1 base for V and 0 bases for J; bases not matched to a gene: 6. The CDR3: CASSLPTSGDISYNEQFF. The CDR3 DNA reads TGCGCCAGCAGCTTGCCGACTAGCGGGGATATCTCCTACAATGAGCAGTTCTTC.

The DNA of the CDR3 is TGTGCCAGCAGCCTAGCGGGGGACAGGGCCGATACGCAGTATTTT. It yields the protein CASSLAGDRADTQYF. This chain links TRBV9 with TRBJ2-3, with D possibly being TRBD2 (10 bases). This CDR3 contains 15 residues. Looked up from germline, CDR1 is SGDLS and CDR2 is YYNGEE. V was cut by 4 bases and J by 6 bases, with 18 bases left in between.

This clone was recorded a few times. CDR3 region: CASSLAPDKRLNTEAFF. CDR3 sequence (DNA): TGCGCCAGCAGCTTGGCCCCGGACAAACGACTGAACACTGAAGCTTTCTTT. The chain employs TRBV5-1 and TRBJ1-1; D is perhaps TRBD1 (5 bases). V was clipped by 0 bases and J by 0 bases, with 15 bases between them. This CDR3 is built from 17 residues. Germline V CDR1 and CDR2: SGHRS, YFSETQ.

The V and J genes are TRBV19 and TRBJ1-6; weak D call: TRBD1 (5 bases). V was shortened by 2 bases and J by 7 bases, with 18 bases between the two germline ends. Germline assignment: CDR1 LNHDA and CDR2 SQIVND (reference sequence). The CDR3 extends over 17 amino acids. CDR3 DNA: TGTGCCAGTAGTATAAATTTGGCCGGGACTGGGAATTCACCCCTCCACTTT. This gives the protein CASSINLAGTGNSPLHF.

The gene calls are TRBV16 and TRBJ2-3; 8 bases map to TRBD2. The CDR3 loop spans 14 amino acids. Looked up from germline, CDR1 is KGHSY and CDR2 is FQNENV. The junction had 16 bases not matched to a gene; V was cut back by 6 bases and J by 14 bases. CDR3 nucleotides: TGTGCCAGCAGTCCAATAAGGACGGGACTAGTACCGTATTTT. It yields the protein CASSPIRTGLVPYF.